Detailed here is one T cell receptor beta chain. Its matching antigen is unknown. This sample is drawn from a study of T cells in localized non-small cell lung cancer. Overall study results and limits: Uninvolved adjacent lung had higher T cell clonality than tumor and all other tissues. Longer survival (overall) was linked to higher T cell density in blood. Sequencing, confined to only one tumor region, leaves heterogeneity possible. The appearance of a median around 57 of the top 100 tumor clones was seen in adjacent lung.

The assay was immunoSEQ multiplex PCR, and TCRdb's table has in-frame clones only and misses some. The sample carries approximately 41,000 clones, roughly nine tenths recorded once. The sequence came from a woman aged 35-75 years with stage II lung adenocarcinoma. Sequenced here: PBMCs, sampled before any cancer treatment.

CDR3 residues: CASSSGTGIQETQYF. CDR3 in DNA: TGTGCCAGCAGCTCCGGGACAGGGATCCAAGAGACCCAGTACTTC. The chain uses TRBV7-9 and TRBJ2-5; 9 nucleotides align to TRBD1. The CDR3 runs 15 residues. V lost 4 bases, J lost 1 base, and 4 bases stayed unmatched. Germline V gene data show CDR1 as SEHNR and CDR2 as FQNEAQ (reference sequence).